This T cell receptor beta chain was captured in a study of patients and donors after allogeneic stem cell transplantation. From germline, CDR1 is SGHAT and CDR2 FQNNGV. This CDR3 has 15 amino acids. With 6 bases removed from V and 1 base from J, the gap between germline ends came to 14 bases. TCRdb fed the RT-PCR reads into MiXCR, producing one record per CDR3 protein. The sample shows roughly 230,000 distinct CDR3 sequences, roughly 13% of them seen only once. Sequencing used blood, either unsorted or a sorted T cell fraction (not recorded which). The clonotype was recovered from a human donor who was either an allogeneic HSCT recipient or a stem cell or donor lymphocyte infusion donor (not recorded which). It is not recorded whose cells these are; they may come from a transplant donor. V is TRBV11-2 and J is TRBJ2-3; weak D call: TRBD1 (6 bases). CDR3 residues: CASSPTAGGTDTQYF. CDR3 DNA: TGTGCCAGCAGTCCTACAGCAGGGGGCACAGATACGCAGTATTTT.